This T cell receptor beta chain came from a study of shared clonotypes between healthy human individuals. Each sorted subset replicate got 200 ng genomic DNA, tens of thousands of genomes. Under the authors' procedure: Sequence data from immunoSEQ were junction-only and lacked quality scores; consequently, filtering differed. TCRdb keeps only in-frame clones here, not all; method: immunoSEQ multiplex PCR. D and trimming come from the DNA, and the V and J calls and clone size come from that table. Among 2 million to 2.5 million clones, 93% were seen once, and the ten largest hold about 0.39%. Splitting of CD4+ cells produced CD45RA+ naive and CD45RA-negative memory subsets. This clone was found once. The CDR3 length is 14 residues. CDR1 ENHRY and CDR2 SYGVKD come from the germline V gene. V was shortened by 0 bases and J by 3 bases, with 9 bases between the two germline ends.

This sequence originates from a man between 18 and 35 years old in good health. Some clones in this sample may be carry-over from other donors' samples. This rearrangement joins TRBV10-3 to TRBJ2-7, with no clear D. What was sequenced was naive CD4+ T cells from PBMCs. Subset defined: CD45RA+ positively selected. The CDR3 nucleotides read TGTGCCATCAGTGAGTCGAGGATGGACTACGAGCAGTACTTC. Amino acid sequence: CAISESRMDYEQYF.